The 8 T cell receptor beta chains below come from one sample, sequenced in a study of T-cell memory formation after mild COVID-19. Each CDR3 protein gets one entry after TCRdb re-called the 5' RACE reads with MiXCR. The sample consists of over 150,000 distinct CDR3 sequences, about 18% of them appearing once. Sequencing was done on a sample of PBMCs or a T cell subset sorted from them (not recorded which). These receptors all stem from a man between 18 and 35 years old who had mild COVID-19 (a few samples of this study predate the infection). Cell type and time point are not known.

This clonotype was seen a few times. The chain joins TRBV6-1 to TRBJ2-5, with 7 bases lining up with TRBD1. V dropped 7 bases and J dropped 5; count of bases not matched to a gene: 10. The CDR3 sequence is 14 residues long. Germline V gene sequence: CDR1 MNHNS, CDR2 SASEGT. CDR3 sequence: CASIPRGSRETQYF. CDR3 nucleotide sequence: TGTGCCAGCATTCCCAGGGGGAGTAGGGAGACCCAGTACTTC.

The genes are TRBV10-3 and TRBJ1-6; no firm D call. The germline V gene encodes CDR1 ENHRY and CDR2 SYGVKD. The CDR3 is 14 amino acids. V lost 3 bases and J 6 bases, leaving 9 bases between the germline ends. The CDR3 protein is CAISDPGGNSPLHF. The CDR3 DNA reads as TGTGCCATCAGTGATCCAGGCGGTAATTCACCCCTCCACTTT.

This clonotype was seen more than once but under ten times. The CDR3 nucleotides are TGTGCCAGCAGTTACTCCTGGGAGAACACCGGGGAGCTGTTTTTT. It translates to CASSYSWENTGELFF. V and J are TRBV6-5 and TRBJ2-2, with unresolved D. The CDR3 length is 15 residues. CDR1 is MNHEY, CDR2 SVGAGI, per germline. V lost 0 bases and J lost 1, with 6 bases in between.

V usage is TRBV6-1 and J usage is TRBJ2-7; 7 nucleotides match TRBD2. The trim removed 5 bases at V and 2 bases at J, leaving 6 bases unmatched. CDR1 is MNHNS, CDR2 SASEGT, per germline. This CDR3 contains 14 residues. CDR3 bases: TGTGCCAGCAGTCGCAGCCGGGGGGCCTACGAGCAGTACTTC. This encodes CASSRSRGAYEQYF.

The table lists this clonotype with a few counts. V and J are TRBV15 and TRBJ2-3; D unclear. CDR3 length: 15 amino acids. Germline CDR1 is LNHNV and CDR2 is YYDKDF (reference sequence). V shed 0 bases and J shed 0 bases, with 7 bases lying between them. For the CDR3, the DNA is TGTGCCACCAGCAGAGATTTGGTCAGCACAGATACGCAGTATTTT. Translating gives CATSRDLVSTDTQYF. Combining the CDR3 with reference TRBV15 and TRBJ2-3 gives the whole variable domain DAMVIQNPRYQVTQFGKPVTLSCSQTLNHNVMYWYQQKSSQAPKLLFHYYDKDFNNEADTPDNFQSRRPNTSFCFLDIRSPGLGDTAMYLCATSRDLVSTDTQYFGPGTRLTVL.

The rearrangement joins TRBV9 to TRBJ2-6; D ambiguous. This CDR3 comprises 17 residues. The V end lost 4 bases, the J end lost 0 bases, and 14 bases lay between the germline ends. The germline gives CDR1 SGDLS, CDR2 YYNGEE. DNA of the CDR3: TGTGCCAGCAGCTCAACCCTCGGATACTCTGGGGCCAACGTCCTGACTTTC. It is translated as CASSSTLGYSGANVLTF. Filled out from reference TRBV9 and TRBJ2-6, the complete variable domain reads DSGVTQTPKHLITATGQRVTLRCSPRSGDLSVYWYQQSLDQGLQFLIQYYNGEERAKGNILERFSAQQFPDLHSELNLSSLELGDSALYFCASSSTLGYSGANVLTFGAGSRLTVL.

This chain uses TRBV20-1 with TRBJ1-2; possibly TRBD1 for D (5 bases). The germline gives CDR1 DFQATT, CDR2 SNEGSKA (reference sequence). V was cut by 1 base and J by 7 bases, with 13 bases left in between. This CDR3 is 13 amino acids long. CDR3 region: CSARVEQRGGYTF. Here the CDR3 DNA reads TGCAGTGCTAGAGTGGAGCAAAGGGGTGGCTACACCTTC.

The DNA of the CDR3 is TGTGCCAGCAGAGCCAGGGAGGGAGGAAAACTGTTTTTT. Translating gives CASRAREGGKLFF. The chain carries TRBV4-2 and TRBJ1-4; perhaps TRBD1 as D (5 bases). The CDR3 has 13 amino acids. The V gene lost 6 bases and the J gene lost 10 bases, with 15 bases spanning the gap. CDR1 is LGHNA, CDR2 YNFKEQ, per germline.